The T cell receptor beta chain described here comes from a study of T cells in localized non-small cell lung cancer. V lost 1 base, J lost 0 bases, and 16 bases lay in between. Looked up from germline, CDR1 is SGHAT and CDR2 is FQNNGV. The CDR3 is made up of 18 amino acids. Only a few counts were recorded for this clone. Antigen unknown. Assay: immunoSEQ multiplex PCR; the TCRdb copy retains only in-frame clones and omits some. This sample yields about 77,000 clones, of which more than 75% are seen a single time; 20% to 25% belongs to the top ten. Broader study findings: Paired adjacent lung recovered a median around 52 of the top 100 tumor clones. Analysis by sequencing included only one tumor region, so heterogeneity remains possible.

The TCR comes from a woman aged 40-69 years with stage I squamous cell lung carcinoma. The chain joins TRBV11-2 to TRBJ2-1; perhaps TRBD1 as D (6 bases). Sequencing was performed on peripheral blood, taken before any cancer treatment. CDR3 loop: CASSLVGNTGSSYNEQFF. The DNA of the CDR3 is TGTGCCAGCAGCTTAGTGGGAAACACAGGGAGCTCCTACAATGAGCAGTTCTTC.